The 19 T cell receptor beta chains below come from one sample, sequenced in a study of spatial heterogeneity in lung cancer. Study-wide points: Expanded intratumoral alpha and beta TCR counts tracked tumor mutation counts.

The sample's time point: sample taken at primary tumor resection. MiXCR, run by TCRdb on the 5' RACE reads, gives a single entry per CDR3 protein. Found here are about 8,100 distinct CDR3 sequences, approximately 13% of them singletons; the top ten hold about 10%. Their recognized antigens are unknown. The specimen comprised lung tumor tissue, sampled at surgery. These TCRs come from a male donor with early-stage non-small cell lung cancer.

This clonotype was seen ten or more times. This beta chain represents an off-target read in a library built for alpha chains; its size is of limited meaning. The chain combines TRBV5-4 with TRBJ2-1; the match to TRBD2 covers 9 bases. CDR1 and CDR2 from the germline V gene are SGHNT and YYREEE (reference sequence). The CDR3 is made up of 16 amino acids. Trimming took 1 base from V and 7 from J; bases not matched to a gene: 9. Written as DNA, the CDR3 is TGTGCCAGCAGCTTGCTCGCCGGGACTAGCATGAATGAGCAGTTCTTC. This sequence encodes CASSLLAGTSMNEQFF.

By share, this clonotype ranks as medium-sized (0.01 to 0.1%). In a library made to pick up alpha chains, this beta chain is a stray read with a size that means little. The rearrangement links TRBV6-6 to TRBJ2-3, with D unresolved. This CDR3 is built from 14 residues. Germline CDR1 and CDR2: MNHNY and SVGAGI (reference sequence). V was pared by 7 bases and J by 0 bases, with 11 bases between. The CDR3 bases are TGTGCCAGCAAACTGCTCACTAGCACAGATACGCAGTATTTT. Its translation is CASKLLTSTDTQYF.

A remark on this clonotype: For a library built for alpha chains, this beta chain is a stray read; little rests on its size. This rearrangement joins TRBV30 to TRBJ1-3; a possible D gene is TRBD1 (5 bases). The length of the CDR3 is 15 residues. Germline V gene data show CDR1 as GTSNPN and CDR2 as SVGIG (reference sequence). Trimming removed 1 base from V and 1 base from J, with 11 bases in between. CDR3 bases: TGTGCCTGGAGTGGAGGGACCCAGTCTGGAAACACCATATATTTT. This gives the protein CAWSGGTQSGNTIYF.

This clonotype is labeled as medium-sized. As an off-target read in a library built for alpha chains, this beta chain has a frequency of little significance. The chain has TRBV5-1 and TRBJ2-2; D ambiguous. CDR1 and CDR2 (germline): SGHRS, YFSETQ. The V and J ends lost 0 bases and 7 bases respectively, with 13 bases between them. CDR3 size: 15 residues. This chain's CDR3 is CASSLVFRGGGELFF. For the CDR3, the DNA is TGCGCCAGCAGCTTGGTTTTTAGAGGTGGCGGGGAGCTGTTTTTT.

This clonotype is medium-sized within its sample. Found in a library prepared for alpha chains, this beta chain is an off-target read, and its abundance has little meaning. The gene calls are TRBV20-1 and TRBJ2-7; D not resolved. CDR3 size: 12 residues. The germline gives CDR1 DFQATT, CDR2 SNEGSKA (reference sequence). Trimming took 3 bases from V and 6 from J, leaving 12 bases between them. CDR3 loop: CSASSFSGEQYF. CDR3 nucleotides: TGCAGTGCTAGTTCTTTTTCAGGCGAGCAGTACTTC.

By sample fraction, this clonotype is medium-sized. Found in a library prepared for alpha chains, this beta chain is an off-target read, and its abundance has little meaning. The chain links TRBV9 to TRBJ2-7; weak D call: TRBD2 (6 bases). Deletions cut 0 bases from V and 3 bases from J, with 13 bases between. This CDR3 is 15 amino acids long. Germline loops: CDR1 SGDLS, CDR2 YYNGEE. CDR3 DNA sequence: TGTGCCAGCAGCGTAGATTCTGGGGGGTACTACGAGCAGTACTTC. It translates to CASSVDSGGYYEQYF.

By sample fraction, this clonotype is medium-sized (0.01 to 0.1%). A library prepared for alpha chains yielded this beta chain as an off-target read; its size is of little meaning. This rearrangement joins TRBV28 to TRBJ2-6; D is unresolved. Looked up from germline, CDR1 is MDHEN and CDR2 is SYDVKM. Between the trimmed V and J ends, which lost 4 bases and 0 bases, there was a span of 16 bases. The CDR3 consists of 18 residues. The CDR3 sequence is CASSSDPRSASGANVLTF. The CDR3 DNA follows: TGTGCCAGCAGTTCGGATCCACGATCGGCCTCTGGGGCCAACGTCCTGACTTTC.

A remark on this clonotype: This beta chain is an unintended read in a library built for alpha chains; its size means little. The CDR3 DNA reads TGTGCCAGCAGCTTGGGACAGCGCACAGATACGCAGTATTTT. It translates to CASSLGQRTDTQYF. The chain has TRBV5-5 and TRBJ2-3, with D maybe TRBD1 (5 bases). The CDR3 sequence is 14 residues long. CDR1 SGHKS and CDR2 YYEKEE come from the germline V gene (reference sequence). Trimming left V 0 bases short and J 1 base short, with 6 bases between.

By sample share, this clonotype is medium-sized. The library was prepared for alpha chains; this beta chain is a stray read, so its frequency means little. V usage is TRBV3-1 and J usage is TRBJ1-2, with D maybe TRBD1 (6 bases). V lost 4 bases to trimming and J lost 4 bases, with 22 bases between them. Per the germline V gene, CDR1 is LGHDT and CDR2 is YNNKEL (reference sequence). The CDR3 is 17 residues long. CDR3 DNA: TGTGCCAGCAGCCTTCATTCAGGGGCGCGAGCGGGCTATGGCTACACCTTC. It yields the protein CASSLHSGARAGYGYTF. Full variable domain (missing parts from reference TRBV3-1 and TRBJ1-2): DTAVSQTPKYLVTQMGNDKSIKCEQNLGHDTMYWYKQDSKKFLKIMFSYNNKELIINETVPNRFSPKSPDKAHLNLHINSLELGDSAVYFCASSLHSGARAGYGYTFGSGTRLTVV.

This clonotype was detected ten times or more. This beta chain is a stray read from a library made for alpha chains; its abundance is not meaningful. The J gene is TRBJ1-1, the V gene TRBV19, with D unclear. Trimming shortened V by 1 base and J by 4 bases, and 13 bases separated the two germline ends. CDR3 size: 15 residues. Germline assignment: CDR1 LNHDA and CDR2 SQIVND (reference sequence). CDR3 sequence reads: CASSIVALSSTEAFF. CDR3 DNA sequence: TGTGCCAGTAGTATAGTCGCGCTGAGTAGCACTGAAGCTTTCTTT.

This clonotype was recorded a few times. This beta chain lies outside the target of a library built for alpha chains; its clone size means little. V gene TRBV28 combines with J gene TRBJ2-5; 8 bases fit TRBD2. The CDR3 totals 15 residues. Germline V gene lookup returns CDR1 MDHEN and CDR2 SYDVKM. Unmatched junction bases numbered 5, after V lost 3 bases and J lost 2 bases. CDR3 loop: CASSFGGGRQETQYF. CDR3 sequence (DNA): TGTGCCAGCAGTTTCGGGGGGGGGCGTCAAGAGACCCAGTACTTC.

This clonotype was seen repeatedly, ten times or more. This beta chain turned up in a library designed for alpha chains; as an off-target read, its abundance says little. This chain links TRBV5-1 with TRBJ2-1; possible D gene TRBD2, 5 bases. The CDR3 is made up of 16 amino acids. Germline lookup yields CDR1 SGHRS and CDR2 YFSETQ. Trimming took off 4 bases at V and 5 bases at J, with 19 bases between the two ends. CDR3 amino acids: CASSPARGFGNNEQFF. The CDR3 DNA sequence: TGCGCCAGCAGCCCAGCAAGAGGATTCGGGAACAATGAGCAGTTCTTC.

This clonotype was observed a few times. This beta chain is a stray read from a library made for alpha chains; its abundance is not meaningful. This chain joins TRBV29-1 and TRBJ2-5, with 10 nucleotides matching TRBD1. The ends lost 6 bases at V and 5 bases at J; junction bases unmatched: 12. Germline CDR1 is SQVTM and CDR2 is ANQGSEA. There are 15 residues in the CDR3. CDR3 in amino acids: CSVPRDRGRSETQYF. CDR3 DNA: TGCAGCGTACCCCGGGACAGGGGAAGAAGCGAGACCCAGTACTTC.

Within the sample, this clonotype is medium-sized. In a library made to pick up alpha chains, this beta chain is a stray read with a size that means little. The chain's CDR3 is CASSRDSNMNTEAFF. The CDR3 DNA follows: TGTGCCAGCAGCCGGGACAGTAACATGAACACTGAAGCTTTCTTT. V usage is TRBV7-9 and J usage is TRBJ1-1; 7 nucleotides align to TRBD1. Germline CDR1 reads SEHNR; CDR2 reads FQNEAQ (reference sequence). The length of the CDR3 is 15 residues. The ends lost 5 bases at V and 0 bases at J; junction bases unmatched: 6. The variable domain in full, completed from reference TRBV7-9 and TRBJ1-1, reads DTGVSQNPRHKITKRGQNVTFRCDPISEHNRLYWYRQTLGQGPEFLTYFQNEAQLEKSRLLSDRFSAERPKGSFSTLEIQRTEQGDSAMYLCASSRDSNMNTEAFFGQGTRLTVV.

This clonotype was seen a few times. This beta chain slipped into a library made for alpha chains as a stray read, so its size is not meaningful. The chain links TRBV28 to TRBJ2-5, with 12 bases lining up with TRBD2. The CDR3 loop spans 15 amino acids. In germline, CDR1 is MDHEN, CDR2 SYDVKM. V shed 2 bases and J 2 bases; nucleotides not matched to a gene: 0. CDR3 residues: CASSLLAGGQETQYF. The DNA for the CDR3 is TGTGCCAGCAGTTTACTAGCGGGGGGGCAAGAGACCCAGTACTTC.

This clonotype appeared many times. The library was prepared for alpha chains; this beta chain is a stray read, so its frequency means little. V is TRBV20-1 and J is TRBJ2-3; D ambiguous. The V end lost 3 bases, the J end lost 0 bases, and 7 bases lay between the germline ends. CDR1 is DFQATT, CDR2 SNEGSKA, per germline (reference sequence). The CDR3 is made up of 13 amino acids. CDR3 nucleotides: TGCAGTGCTAGCCGGGCGAGCACAGATACGCAGTATTTT. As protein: CSASRASTDTQYF.

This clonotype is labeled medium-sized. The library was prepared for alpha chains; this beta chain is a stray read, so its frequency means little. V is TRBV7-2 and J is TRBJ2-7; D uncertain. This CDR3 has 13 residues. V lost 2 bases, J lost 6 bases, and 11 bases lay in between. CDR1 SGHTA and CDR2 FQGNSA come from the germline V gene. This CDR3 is CASSLTRLVEQYF. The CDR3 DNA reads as TGTGCCAGCAGCTTAACCAGGCTAGTCGAGCAGTACTTC.

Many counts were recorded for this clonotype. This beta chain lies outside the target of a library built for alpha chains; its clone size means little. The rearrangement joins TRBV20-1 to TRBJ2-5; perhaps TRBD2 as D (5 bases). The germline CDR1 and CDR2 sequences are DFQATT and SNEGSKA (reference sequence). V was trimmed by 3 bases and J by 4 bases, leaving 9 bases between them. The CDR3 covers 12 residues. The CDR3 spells CSARDWVETQYF. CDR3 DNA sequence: TGCAGTGCTAGGGACTGGGTAGAGACCCAGTACTTC.

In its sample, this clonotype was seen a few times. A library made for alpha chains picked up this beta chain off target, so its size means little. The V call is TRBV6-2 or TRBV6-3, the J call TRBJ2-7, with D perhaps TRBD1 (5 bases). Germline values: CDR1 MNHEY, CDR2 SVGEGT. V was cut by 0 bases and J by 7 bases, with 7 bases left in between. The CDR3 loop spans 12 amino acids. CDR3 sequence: CASSYSGVEQYF. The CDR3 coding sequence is TGTGCCAGCAGTTACTCAGGGGTGGAGCAGTACTTC.